The 6 T cell receptor beta chains in this list originate from one sample, sequenced in a study of control samples from healthy donors and cancer patients. Sequencing used immunoSEQ multiplex PCR; TCRdb keeps in-frame clones, though not all of them. In the table there are 100,000 or so clones, about four fifths of which are singletons. The sample consisted of blood. Source of these receptors: a woman in her sixties in good health.

The gene calls are TRBV24-1 and TRBJ1-6; no clear D. CDR3 length: 16 amino acids. The V end lost 0 bases, the J end lost 7 bases, and 12 bases lay between the germline ends. Germline CDR1 reads KGHDR; CDR2 reads SFDVKD. The CDR3 spells CATSDLNRAKNSPLHF. The CDR3 DNA is TGTGCCACCAGTGATTTGAATAGGGCCAAGAATTCACCCCTCCACTTT.

The chain recombines TRBV5-1 with TRBJ2-6, with TRBD1 identical over 8 bases. V was clipped by 2 bases and J by 0 bases; unmatched bases: 4. The CDR3 is 17 residues long. Germline assignment: CDR1 SGHRS and CDR2 YFSETQ. The DNA of the CDR3 is TGCGCCAGCAGCTTAGGACAGGGCCTCTCTGGGGCCAACGTCCTGACTTTC. Its protein product is CASSLGQGLSGANVLTF.

This clone was seen just once. The chain is built from TRBV18 and TRBJ2-3, with D possibly TRBD2 on 5 matching bases. CDR3 length: 14 residues. The V gene lost 3 bases and the J gene lost 2 bases, with 9 bases spanning the gap. Germline V gene lookup returns CDR1 KGHSH and CDR2 LQKENI. The CDR3 DNA sequence: TGTGCCAGCTCACCGTGGGAGCTCACAGATACGCAGTATTTT. Translating it yields CASSPWELTDTQYF.

This clone has a single count. The chain has TRBV20-1 and TRBJ2-7; D is possibly TRBD1 (5 bases). The CDR3 covers 11 residues. The germline V gene encodes CDR1 DFQATT and CDR2 SNEGSKA (reference sequence). With 3 bases removed from V and 4 bases from J, the gap between germline ends came to 7 bases. The CDR3 loop reads CSARDKYEQYF. The CDR3 bases are TGCAGTGCTAGGGACAAGTACGAGCAGTACTTC.

This clone was counted once. The V gene is TRBV24-1, the J gene TRBJ1-5; tentatively, D is TRBD1 (6 bases). This CDR3 is 15 amino acids long. Germline V gene lookup returns CDR1 KGHDR and CDR2 SFDVKD. Trimming removed 3 bases at V and 1 base at J, with 9 bases between. The CDR3 region has the DNA TGTGCCACCAGTGATCCAGGGGTGAGCAATCAGCCCCAGCATTTT. Its translation is CATSDPGVSNQPQHF.

The chain carries TRBV4-1 and TRBJ2-7, with D possibly being TRBD2 (5 bases). There are 15 residues in the CDR3. Germline V lookup: CDR1 MGHRA, CDR2 YSYEKL. V was shortened by 0 bases and J by 6 bases, with 15 bases between the two germline ends. The CDR3 DNA reads as TGCGCCAGCAGCCAAGATCGGCTAGCATTTGGCGAGCAGTACTTC. Translating it yields CASSQDRLAFGEQYF.